The 8 T cell receptor beta chains presented below share a single source sample, sequenced in a study of blood T cell repertoires in COVID-19. Sequenced by immunoSEQ multiplex PCR; TCRdb stores in-frame clones only, minus some. The table has over 200,000 clones, roughly 83% seen once; the top ten hold approximately 2.6%. Input material: peripheral blood. These receptors all come from a woman between 65 and 79 years old with active or convalescent COVID-19.

J is TRBJ2-1 and V is TRBV18; 9 nucleotides align to TRBD2. The CDR3 sequence is 19 residues long. CDR1 is KGHSH, CDR2 LQKENI, per germline. The V and J ends lost 3 bases and 8 bases, in that order; junction bases with no gene match: 20. The CDR3 region is CASSPPGLPRPSGTHEQFF. The CDR3 DNA sequence: TGTGCCAGCTCACCTCCGGGGCTTCCCAGACCTAGCGGGACACATGAGCAGTTCTTC.

DNA for the CDR3: TGTGCCAGCAGCTTGACGGGGAAGATTATCTACTTC. Translation gives CASSLTGKIIYF. The chain employs TRBV5-8 and TRBJ2-7; TRBD2 might be the D (5 bases). This CDR3 region has 12 residues. Germline lookup yields CDR1 SGHTS and CDR2 YDEGEE. Trimming stripped 1 base from V and 13 bases from J, with 15 bases between.

This clone has just one count. The chain links TRBV5-4 to TRBJ2-5, with 7 nucleotides matching TRBD1. Germline V gives CDR1 SGHNT, CDR2 YYREEE (reference sequence). The CDR3 runs 12 residues. V trimming: 4 bases; J trimming: 8 bases; junction bases outside the gene matches: 5. The CDR3 protein is CASSIDRVTQYF. In DNA, the CDR3 is TGTGCCAGCAGCATCGACAGGGTTACCCAGTACTTC.

The chain links TRBV6-2 or TRBV6-3 to TRBJ1-1, with 10 bases fitting TRBD1. The J segment lost 4 bases and the V segment lost 4 bases, leaving 6 bases of the junction unmatched. Per germline, CDR1 MNHEY and CDR2 SVGEGT. The CDR3 is 15 amino acids. CDR3 in DNA: TGTGCCAGCAGTTCCCCCGGGACAGGGGCCACTGAAGCTTTCTTT. Residues: CASSSPGTGATEAFF.

The chain uses TRBV18 and TRBJ1-4, with 12 bases matching TRBD1. The germline V gene has CDR1 KGHSH and CDR2 LQKENI. This CDR3 has 15 amino acids. V dropped 0 bases and J dropped 7; count of bases not matched to a gene: 0. In DNA, the CDR3 is TGTGCCAGCTCACCACCGGGACAGGGGGCTGAAAAACTGTTTTTT. This translates into CASSPPGQGAEKLFF.

This chain links TRBV7-2 with TRBJ1-1; the D is unclear. CDR3 size: 14 residues. Germline CDR1 is SGHTA and CDR2 is FQGNSA. Trimming cost V 0 bases and J 4 bases, with 9 bases left between them. CDR3 coding DNA: TGTGCCAGCAGCTTAGCCGGTGGTATCACTGAAGCTTTCTTT. Translation: CASSLAGGITEAFF. The full variable domain, in which reference TRBV7-2 and TRBJ1-1 provide the parts outside the CDR3, is GAGVSQSPSNKVTEKGKDVELRCDPISGHTALYWYRQSLGQGLEFLIYFQGNSAPDKSGLPSDRFSAERTGGSVSTLTIQRTQQEDSAVYLCASSLAGGITEAFFGQGTRLTVV.

V and J are TRBV7-2 and TRBJ1-2; 8 nucleotides align to TRBD1. Germline V gene data show CDR1 as SGHTA and CDR2 as FQGNSA. Trimming removed 6 bases from V and 4 bases from J; junction bases left unmatched: 7. The CDR3 totals 14 residues. DNA for the CDR3: TGTGCCAGCAGATCTCAGGGGGCTACCTATGGCTACACCTTC. This translates into CASRSQGATYGYTF.

The rearrangement uses TRBV7-9 and TRBJ1-3; D not certain. Germline CDR1 and CDR2: SEHNR and FQNEAQ (reference sequence). V was cut by 0 bases and J by 15 bases, with 21 bases left in between. There are 15 residues in the CDR3. CDR3 protein: CASSLAGGASGSRYF. The CDR3 DNA reads as TGTGCCAGCAGCTTAGCAGGAGGAGCCAGCGGGTCTAGATATTTT.